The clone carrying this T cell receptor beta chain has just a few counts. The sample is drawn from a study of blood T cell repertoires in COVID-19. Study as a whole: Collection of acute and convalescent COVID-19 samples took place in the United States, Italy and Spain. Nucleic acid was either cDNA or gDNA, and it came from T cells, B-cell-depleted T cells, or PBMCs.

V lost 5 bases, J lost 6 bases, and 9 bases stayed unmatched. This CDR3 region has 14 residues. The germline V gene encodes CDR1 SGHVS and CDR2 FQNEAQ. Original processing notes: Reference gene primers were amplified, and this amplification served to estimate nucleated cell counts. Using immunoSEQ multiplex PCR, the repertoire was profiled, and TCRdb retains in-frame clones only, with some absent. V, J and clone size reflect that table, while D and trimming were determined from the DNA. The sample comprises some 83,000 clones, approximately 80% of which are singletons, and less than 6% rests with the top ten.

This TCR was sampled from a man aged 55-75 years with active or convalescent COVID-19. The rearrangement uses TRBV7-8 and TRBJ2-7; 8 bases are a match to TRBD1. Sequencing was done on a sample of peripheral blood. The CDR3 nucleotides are TGTGCCAGCAGCGCTCGACAGGGGTCGGCCGAGCAGTACTTC. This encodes CASSARQGSAEQYF.